A selection of T cell receptor beta chains follows, all from one sample in a study of blood T cell repertoires in COVID-19. Repertoires were generated with immunoSEQ multiplex PCR, while TCRdb's copy carries only in-frame clones and drops some. Of under 65,000 clones in the sample, roughly 79% were seen once. The sample comprised peripheral blood. The receptor set was obtained from a woman between 55 and 75 years old with acute or convalescent COVID-19. CDR3s include the opening cysteine and the closing phenylalanine or tryptophan. A D gene is named only where the DNA matches it firmly. Clone size is given for some rows only: seen once, a few or many times, or a class if the clone is expanded.

D | size | J | V | CDR3 | DNA
NA | few | TRBJ2-7 | TRBV2 | CASSRDNYEQYF | TGTGCCAGCAGCCGTGACAACTACGAGCAGTACTTC
NA | few | TRBJ2-2 | TRBV2 | CASSGARGTGELFF | TGTGCCAGCAGTGGAGCACGAGGGACCGGGGAGCTGTTTTTT
TRBD1 | NA | TRBJ1-4 | TRBV5-1 | CASRMTGTDEKLFF | TGCGCCAGCAGAATGACAGGGACCGATGAAAAACTGTTTTTT
NA | NA | TRBJ1-2 | TRBV7-2 | CASSLVRTSYGYTF | TGTGCCAGCAGCTTAGTTCGGACAAGCTATGGCTACACCTTC
NA | NA | TRBJ1-5 | TRBV2 | CASSGTDYRQPQHF | TGTGCCAGCAGTGGTACAGACTATCGTCAGCCCCAGCATTTT
TRBD1 | NA | TRBJ2-5 | TRBV4-1 | CASSQGQGEETQYF | TGCGCCAGCAGCCAGGGACAGGGGGAGGAGACCCAGTACTTC
TRBD2 | NA | TRBJ2-1 | TRBV30 | CAWSGLAGGRGEQFF | TGTGCCTGGAGTGGACTAGCGGGGGGCCGAGGTGAGCAGTTCTTC
NA | few | TRBJ1-1 | TRBV2 | CASSDQGNTEAFF | TGTGCCAGCAGTGATCAGGGGAACACTGAAGCTTTCTTT
NA | NA | TRBJ1-3 | TRBV7-2 | CASSLARVSGNTIYF | TGTGCCAGCAGCTTAGCGAGGGTGTCTGGAAACACCATATATTTT
TRBD2 | NA | TRBJ2-1 | TRBV4-1 | CASSQDRTSGRSEQFF | TGCGCCAGCAGCCAAGACAGGACTAGCGGTAGGAGTGAGCAGTTCTTC
TRBD1 | NA | TRBJ1-1 | TRBV6-5 | CASSPRQGLTEAFF | TGTGCCAGCAGTCCTCGACAGGGACTCACTGAAGCTTTCTTT
NA | NA | TRBJ1-3 | TRBV18 | CASSPETTGNTIYF | TGTGCCAGCTCACCCGAGACTACTGGAAACACCATATATTTT
NA | NA | TRBJ1-1 | TRBV25-1 | CASRGTGPLTEAFF | TGTGCCAGCAGAGGTACAGGACCGTTGACTGAAGCTTTCTTT
NA | NA | TRBJ1-6 | TRBV5-6 | CASTPRGNSYNSPLHF | TGTGCCAGCACCCCCCGGGGGAACTCCTATAATTCACCCCTCCACTTT
TRBD1 | NA | TRBJ1-1 | TRBV6-5 | CASSFNRGRPTEAFF | TGTGCCAGCAGTTTCAACAGGGGCCGACCTACTGAAGCTTTCTTT
NA | NA | TRBJ1-2 | TRBV18 | CASSPSEANYGYTF | TGTGCCAGCTCACCCTCCGAGGCTAACTATGGCTACACCTTC
TRBD1 | NA | TRBJ2-1 | TRBV4-1 | CASSQGGQAFVNEQFF | TGCGCCAGCAGCCAAGGGGGACAGGCGTTTGTGAATGAGCAGTTCTTC
TRBD1 | NA | TRBJ1-1 | TRBV11-2 | CASSVTTGGIEAFF | TGTGCCAGCAGCGTAACTACAGGGGGGATTGAAGCTTTCTTT
NA | few | TRBJ1-4 | TRBV6-4 | CARRKLFF | TGTGCCAGGCGAAAACTGTTTTTT
NA | few | TRBJ2-5 | TRBV21-1 | CASSKSPRETQYF | TGTGCCAGCAGCAAATCCCCGAGAGAGACCCAGTACTTC
NA | NA | TRBJ2-7 | TRBV27 | CASSSSDRPLYEQYF | TGTGCCAGCAGTTCCTCGGACAGACCACTCTACGAGCAGTACTTC
NA | NA | TRBJ1-5 | TRBV30 | CAWSVGDSNQPQHF | TGTGCCTGGAGTGTTGGGGACTCCAATCAGCCCCAGCATTTT
TRBD1 | NA | TRBJ1-6 | TRBV30 | CAWTGQGRSPLHF | TGTGCCTGGACGGGACAGGGACGCTCACCCCTCCACTTT
TRBD2 | NA | TRBJ2-3 | TRBV10-3 | CAISESSGATDTQYF | TGTGCCATCAGTGAGTCGAGCGGGGCCACAGATACGCAGTATTTT